Here is one TCR beta chain with its context. Its antigen is currently unknown. The data belong to a study of cytomegalovirus exposure and HLA in healthy donors. The study ran its PCR with 60 Vbeta and 13 Jbeta primers. Clones were read by immunoSEQ multiplex PCR, and TCRdb kept only the in-frame ones, dropping some. The sample records some 140,000 clones, around 73% being singletons. General study findings and limits: Presence/absence analyses treated sequencing depth as roughly uniform across donors. Segments of the TCR beta V type were, in most cases, productive about 87% or about 30% of the time in an earlier analysis.

The ends were cut back, 0 bases at V and 0 bases at J, with 6 bases in the middle. Looked up from germline, CDR1 is SGHRS and CDR2 is YFSETQ. CDR3 length: 14 amino acids. The specimen sequenced was PBMCs. The origin of this receptor is a woman aged 35 to 49 in good health and CMV-seronegative. J is TRBJ1-2 and V is TRBV5-1, with D hard to call. The CDR3 DNA reads TGCGCCAGCAGCTTGGTGGCCACTAACTATGGCTACACCTTC. Protein product: CASSLVATNYGYTF.